The T cell receptor (beta chain) described here comes from a study of T cell changes during pregnancy in multiple sclerosis. Unmatched junction bases numbered 19, after V lost 4 bases and J lost 2 bases. Germline loops: CDR1 SGHDN, CDR2 FVKESK. The CDR3 is 20 residues long. TCRdb's copy holds only in-frame clones and misses some; the assay was immunoSEQ multiplex PCR. The sample records almost 35,000 clones, roughly 88% being singletons. The clonotype comes from a female donor with multiple sclerosis, enrolled in a pregnancy study. The chain employs TRBV14 and TRBJ2-7, with TRBD2 matching over 11 bases. Material: CD8+ T cells from peripheral blood mononuclear cells, obtained after pregnancy. CDR3 residues: CASSPRASGGPRKQTYEQYF. For the CDR3, the DNA is TGTGCCAGCAGCCCCCGGGCTAGCGGGGGGCCCCGTAAACAAACCTACGAGCAGTACTTC.